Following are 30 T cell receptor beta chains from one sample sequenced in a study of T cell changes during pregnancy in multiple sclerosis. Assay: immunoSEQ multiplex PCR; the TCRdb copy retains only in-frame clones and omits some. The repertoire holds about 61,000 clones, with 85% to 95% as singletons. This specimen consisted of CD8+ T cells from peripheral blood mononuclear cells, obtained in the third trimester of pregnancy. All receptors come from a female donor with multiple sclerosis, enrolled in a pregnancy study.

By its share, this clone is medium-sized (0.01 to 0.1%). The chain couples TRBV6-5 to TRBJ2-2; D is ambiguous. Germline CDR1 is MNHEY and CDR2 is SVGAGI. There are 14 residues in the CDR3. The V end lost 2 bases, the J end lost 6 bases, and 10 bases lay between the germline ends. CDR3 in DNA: TGTGCCAGCAGTTACGGCTCAGTCGCCGGGGAGCTGTTTTTT. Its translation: CASSYGSVAGELFF.

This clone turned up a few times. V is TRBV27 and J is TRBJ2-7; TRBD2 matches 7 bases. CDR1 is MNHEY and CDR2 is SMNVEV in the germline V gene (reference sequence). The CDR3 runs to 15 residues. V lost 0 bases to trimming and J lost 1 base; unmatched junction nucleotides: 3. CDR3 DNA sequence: TGTGCCAGCAGTTTATCGTGGCGGGGGTCCTACGAGCAGTACTTC. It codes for CASSLSWRGSYEQYF.

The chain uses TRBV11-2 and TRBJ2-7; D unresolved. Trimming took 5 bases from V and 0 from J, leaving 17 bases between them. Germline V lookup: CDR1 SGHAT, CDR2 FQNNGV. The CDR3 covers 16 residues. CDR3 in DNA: TGTGCCAGCAGCCCCCGTCGCGACCGCGGCTCCTACGAGCAGTACTTC. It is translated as CASSPRRDRGSYEQYF.

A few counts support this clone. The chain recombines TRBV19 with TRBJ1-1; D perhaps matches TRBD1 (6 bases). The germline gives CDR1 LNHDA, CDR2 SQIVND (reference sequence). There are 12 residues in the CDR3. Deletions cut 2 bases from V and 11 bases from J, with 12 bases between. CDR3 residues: CASSIQGLSAFF. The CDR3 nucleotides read TGTGCCAGTAGTATACAGGGGCTGAGCGCTTTCTTT.

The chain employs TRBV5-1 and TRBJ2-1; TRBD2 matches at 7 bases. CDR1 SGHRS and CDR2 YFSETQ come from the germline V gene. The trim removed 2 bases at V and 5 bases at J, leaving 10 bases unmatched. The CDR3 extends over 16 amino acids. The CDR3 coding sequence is TGCGCCAGCAGCTTTCCCCGGGACTATAATGACAATGAGCAGTTCTTC. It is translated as CASSFPRDYNDNEQFF.

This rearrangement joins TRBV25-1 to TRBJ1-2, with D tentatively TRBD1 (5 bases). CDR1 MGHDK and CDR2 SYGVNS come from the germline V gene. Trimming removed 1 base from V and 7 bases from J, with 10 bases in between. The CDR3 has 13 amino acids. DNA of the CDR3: TGTGCCAGCAGTGAATGGTCAGGGTTTGGCTACACCTTC. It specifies CASSEWSGFGYTF.

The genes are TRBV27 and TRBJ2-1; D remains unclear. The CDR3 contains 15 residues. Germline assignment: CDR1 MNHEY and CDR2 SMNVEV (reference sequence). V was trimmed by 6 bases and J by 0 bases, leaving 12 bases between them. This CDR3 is CASSLELSSYNEQFF. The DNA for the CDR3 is TGTGCCAGCAGCCTAGAACTTAGCTCCTACAATGAGCAGTTCTTC.

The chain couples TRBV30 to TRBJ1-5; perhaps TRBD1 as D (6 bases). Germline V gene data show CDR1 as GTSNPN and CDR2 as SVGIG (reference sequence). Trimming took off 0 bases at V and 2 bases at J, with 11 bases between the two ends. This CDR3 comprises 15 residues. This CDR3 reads CAWSVQGVGNQPQHF. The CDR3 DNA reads TGTGCCTGGAGTGTACAGGGCGTAGGCAATCAGCCCCAGCATTTT.

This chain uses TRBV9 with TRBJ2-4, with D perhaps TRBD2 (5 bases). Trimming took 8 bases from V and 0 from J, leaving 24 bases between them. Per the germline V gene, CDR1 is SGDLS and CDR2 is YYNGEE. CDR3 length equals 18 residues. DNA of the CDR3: TGTGCCAGATTAGCGTTGGACGGAAAAACATCAGCCAAAAACATTCAGTACTTC. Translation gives CARLALDGKTSAKNIQYF.

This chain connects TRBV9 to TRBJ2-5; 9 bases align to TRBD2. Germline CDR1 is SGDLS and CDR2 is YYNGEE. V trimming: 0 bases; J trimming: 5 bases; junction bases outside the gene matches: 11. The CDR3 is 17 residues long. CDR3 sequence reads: CASSVGAAGGVIETQYF. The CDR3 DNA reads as TGTGCCAGCAGCGTAGGGGCAGCGGGAGGTGTAATTGAGACCCAGTACTTC.

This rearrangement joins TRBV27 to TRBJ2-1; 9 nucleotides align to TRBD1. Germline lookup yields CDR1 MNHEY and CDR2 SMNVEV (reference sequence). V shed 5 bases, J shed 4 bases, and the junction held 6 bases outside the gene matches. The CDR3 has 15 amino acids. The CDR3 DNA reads TGTGCCAGCAGTCCCCGGGACAGGGCATACAATGAGCAGTTCTTC. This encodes CASSPRDRAYNEQFF.

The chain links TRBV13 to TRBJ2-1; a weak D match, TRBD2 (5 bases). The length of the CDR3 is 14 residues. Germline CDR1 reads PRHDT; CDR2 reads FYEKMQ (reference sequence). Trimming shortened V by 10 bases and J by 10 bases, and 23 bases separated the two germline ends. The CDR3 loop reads CAIPETTAGEEQFF. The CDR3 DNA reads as TGTGCCATCCCAGAGACTACTGCCGGAGAAGAGCAGTTCTTC.

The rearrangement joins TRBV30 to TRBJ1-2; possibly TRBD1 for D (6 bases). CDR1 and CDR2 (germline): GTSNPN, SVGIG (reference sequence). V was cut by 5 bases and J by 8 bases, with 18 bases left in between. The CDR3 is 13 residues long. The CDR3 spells CAWGTGGGKGYTF. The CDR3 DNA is TGTGCCTGGGGGACGGGCGGGGGCAAGGGCTACACCTTC.

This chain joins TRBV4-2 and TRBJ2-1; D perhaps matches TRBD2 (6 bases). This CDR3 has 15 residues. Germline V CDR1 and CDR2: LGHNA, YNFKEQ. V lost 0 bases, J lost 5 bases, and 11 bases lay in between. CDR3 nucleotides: TGTGCCAGCAGCCAAGAGGGCGGGAACAACAATGAGCAGTTCTTC. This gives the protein CASSQEGGNNNEQFF.

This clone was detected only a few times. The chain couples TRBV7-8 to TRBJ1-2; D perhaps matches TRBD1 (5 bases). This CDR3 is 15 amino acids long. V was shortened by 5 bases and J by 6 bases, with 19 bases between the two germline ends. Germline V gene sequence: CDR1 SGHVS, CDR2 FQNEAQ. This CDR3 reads CASSHSRKGLDGYTF. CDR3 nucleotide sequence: TGTGCCAGCAGCCACTCACGTAAGGGGCTTGATGGCTACACCTTC. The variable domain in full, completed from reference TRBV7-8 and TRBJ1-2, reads GAGVSQSPRYKVAKRGQDVALRCDPISGHVSLFWYQQALGQGPEFLTYFQNEAQLDKSGLPSDRFFAERPEGSVSTLKIQRTQQEDSAVYLCASSHSRKGLDGYTFGSGTRLTVV.

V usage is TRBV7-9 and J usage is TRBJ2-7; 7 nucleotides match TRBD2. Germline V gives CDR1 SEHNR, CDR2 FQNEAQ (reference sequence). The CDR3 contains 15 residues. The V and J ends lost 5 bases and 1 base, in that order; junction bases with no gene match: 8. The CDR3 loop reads CASSASSGESYEQYF. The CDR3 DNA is TGTGCCAGCAGCGCGTCTAGCGGAGAATCCTACGAGCAGTACTTC.

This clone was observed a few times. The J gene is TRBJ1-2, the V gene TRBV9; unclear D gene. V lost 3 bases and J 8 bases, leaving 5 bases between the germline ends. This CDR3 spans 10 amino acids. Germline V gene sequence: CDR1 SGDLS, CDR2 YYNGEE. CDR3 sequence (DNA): TGTGCCAGCAGCGGTCCGGGCTACACCTTC. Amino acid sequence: CASSGPGYTF.

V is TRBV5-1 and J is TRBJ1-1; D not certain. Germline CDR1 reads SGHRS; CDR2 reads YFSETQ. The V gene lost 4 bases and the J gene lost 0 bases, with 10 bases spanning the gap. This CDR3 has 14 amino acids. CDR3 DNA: TGCGCCAGCAGCGAGTCGCTAATGAACACTGAAGCTTTCTTT. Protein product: CASSESLMNTEAFF.

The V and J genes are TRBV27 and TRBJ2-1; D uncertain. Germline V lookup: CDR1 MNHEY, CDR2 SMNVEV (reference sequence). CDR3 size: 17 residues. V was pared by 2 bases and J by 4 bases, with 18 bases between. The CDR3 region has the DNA TGTGCCAGCAGTTTACGTACAGTCACACACCTTTACAATGAGCAGTTCTTC. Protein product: CASSLRTVTHLYNEQFF.

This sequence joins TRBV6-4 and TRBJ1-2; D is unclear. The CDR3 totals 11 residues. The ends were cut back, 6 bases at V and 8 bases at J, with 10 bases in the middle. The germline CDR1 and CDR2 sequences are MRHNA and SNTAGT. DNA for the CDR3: TGTGCCAGCAGGGCCCCGGGGGGCTACACCTTC. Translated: CASRAPGGYTF.

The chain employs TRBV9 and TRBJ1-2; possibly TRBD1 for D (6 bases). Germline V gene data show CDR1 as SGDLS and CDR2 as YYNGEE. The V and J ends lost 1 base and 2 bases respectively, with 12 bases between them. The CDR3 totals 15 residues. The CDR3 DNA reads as TGTGCCAGCAGCGTAAACAGGGCAGGCAACTATGGCTACACCTTC. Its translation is CASSVNRAGNYGYTF.

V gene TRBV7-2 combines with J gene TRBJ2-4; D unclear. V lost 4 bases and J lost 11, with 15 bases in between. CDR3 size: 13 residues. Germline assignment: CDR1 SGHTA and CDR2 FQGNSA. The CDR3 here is CASSSPNEPLQYF. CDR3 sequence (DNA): TGTGCCAGCAGCTCCCCTAATGAACCTCTTCAGTACTTC.

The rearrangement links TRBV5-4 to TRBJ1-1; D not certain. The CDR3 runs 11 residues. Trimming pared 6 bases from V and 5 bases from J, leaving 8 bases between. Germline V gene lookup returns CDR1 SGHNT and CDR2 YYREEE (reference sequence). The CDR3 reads CASIRGTEAFF. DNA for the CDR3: TGTGCCAGCATAAGAGGAACTGAAGCTTTCTTT.

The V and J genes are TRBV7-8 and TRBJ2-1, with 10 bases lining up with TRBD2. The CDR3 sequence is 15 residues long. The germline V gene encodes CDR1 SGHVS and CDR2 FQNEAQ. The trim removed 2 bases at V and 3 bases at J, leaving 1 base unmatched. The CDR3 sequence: CASSLLAGDYNEQFF. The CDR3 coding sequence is TGTGCCAGCAGCTTACTAGCGGGAGACTACAATGAGCAGTTCTTC.

The CDR3 sequence: CASSLSGRRGTQYF. The CDR3 DNA sequence: TGTGCCAGCAGCCTTAGCGGGAGGCGGGGGACCCAGTACTTC. This chain uses TRBV7-9 with TRBJ2-5; 10 bases are shared with TRBD2. This CDR3 is built from 14 residues. V was pared by 5 bases and J by 7 bases, with 7 bases of the junction left unmatched. The V gene's germline CDR1 is SEHNR and CDR2 FQNEAQ (reference sequence).

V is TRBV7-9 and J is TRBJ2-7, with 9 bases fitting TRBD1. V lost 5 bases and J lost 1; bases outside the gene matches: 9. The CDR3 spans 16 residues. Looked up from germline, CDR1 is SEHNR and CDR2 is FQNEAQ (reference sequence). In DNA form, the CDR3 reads TGTGCCAGCAGCACAGGACAGGGGAAGGTTTCCTACGAGCAGTACTTC. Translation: CASSTGQGKVSYEQYF.

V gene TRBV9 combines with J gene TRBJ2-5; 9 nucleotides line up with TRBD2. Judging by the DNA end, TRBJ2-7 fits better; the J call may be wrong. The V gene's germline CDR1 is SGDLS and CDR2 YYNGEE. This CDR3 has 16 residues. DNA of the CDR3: TGTGCCAGCAGCGTAGGTGGGTCTAGCGGGACGTACGAGCAGTACTTC. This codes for CASSVGGSSGTYEQYF.

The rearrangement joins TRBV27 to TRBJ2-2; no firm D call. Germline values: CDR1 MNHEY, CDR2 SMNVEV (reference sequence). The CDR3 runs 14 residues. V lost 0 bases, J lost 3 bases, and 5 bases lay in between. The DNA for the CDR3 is TGTGCCAGCAGTTTATCCCTTTACACCGGGGAGCTGTTTTTT. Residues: CASSLSLYTGELFF.

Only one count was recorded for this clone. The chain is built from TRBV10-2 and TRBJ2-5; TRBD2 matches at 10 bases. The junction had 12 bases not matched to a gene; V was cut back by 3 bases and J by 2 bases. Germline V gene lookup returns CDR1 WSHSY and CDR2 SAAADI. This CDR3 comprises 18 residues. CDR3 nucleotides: TGCGCCAGCAGTGATTGGGCTAGCGGGAGTCAATTTCAAGAGACCCAGTACTTC. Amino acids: CASSDWASGSQFQETQYF.

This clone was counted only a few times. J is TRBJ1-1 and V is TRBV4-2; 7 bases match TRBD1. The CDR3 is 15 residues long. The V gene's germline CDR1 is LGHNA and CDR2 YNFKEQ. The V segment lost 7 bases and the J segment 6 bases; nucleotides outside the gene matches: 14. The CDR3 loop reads CASTEGASGIAEAFF. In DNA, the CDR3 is TGTGCCAGCACAGAGGGGGCGTCGGGGATCGCTGAAGCTTTCTTT.